This T cell receptor (beta chain) was identified during a study of regulatory T cells in long-lasting Graves disease. The sample holds many counts of this clonotype. Its antigen is currently unknown. The time point was: newly diagnosed GD, antithyroid drugs for less than 3 months. Generation of the TCR library employed RNA extracted from PBMCs. Arm-PCR of CDR3 regions and iRepertoire HTBI primers were the basis on which TCR beta libraries were built. In the authors' methods: Samples revealed 62 TRBV and fewer than 15 TRBJ segments. TCRdb fed the multiplex PCR reads into MiXCR, producing one record per CDR3 protein. The V and J calls were not made by the authors but by TCRdb's processing. The top ten hold 12% of the sample, which has about 200,000 distinct CDR3 sequences, less than 20% seen once. The CDR3 runs to 14 residues. Germline CDR1 reads SNHLY; CDR2 reads FYNNEI. V lost 2 bases, J lost 10 bases, and 12 bases lay in between.

Notes on the study in general: TRBV28, TRBJ1-2 and TRBJ2-5 emerged as the favored segments in persistent disease.

The sample also formed part of further work on T cells in Graves' hyperthyroidism and ophthalmopathy. That source reports: Patients counted as stable if ophthalmopathy did not develop within 18 months. The HTBI set primed first-round TCR CDR3 RT-PCR.

The origin of this receptor is a young woman with Graves disease. This chain connects TRBV2 to TRBJ1-6; D ambiguous. Sequences were derived from peripheral blood mononuclear cells (PBMCs), sampled at new diagnosis, from a patient treated with antithyroid drugs. CDR3 sequence (DNA): TGTGCCAGCAGTGAACCCACCCGAGGGTCACCCCTCCACTTT. Residues: CASSEPTRGSPLHF.